This T cell receptor beta chain is from a study of cytomegalovirus exposure and HLA in healthy donors. Points from the study as a whole: In a later analysis, specific HLA alleles were associated with 15,000 to 20,000 TCR beta sequences at a 0.05 false discovery rate. The study labeled 164 TCR beta chains cytomegalovirus-associated. From TCR beta sequences, most subjects' HLA-A and HLA-B alleles were reportedly predicted accurately. Despite most TCR sequences being rare, some public TCRs occurred in many donors.

In the PCR, 60 Vbeta and 13 Jbeta primers were used. Profiling relied on immunoSEQ multiplex PCR, and the TCRdb table lists in-frame clones only, not all of them. The top ten clones hold roughly 1.2% of a sample with some 140,000 clones, approximately 80% of them seen once. Details on this clone: Its antigen is unidentified.

The V gene's germline CDR1 is MNHEY and CDR2 SMNVEV (reference sequence). Trimming removed 7 bases at V and 1 base at J, with 5 bases between. CDR3 length: 11 amino acids. The TCR comes from a male donor in good health and CMV-seropositive. Sample: PBMCs. This rearrangement joins TRBV27 to TRBJ2-7; D is unresolved. CDR3 residues: CASTSSYEQYF. The CDR3 DNA sequence: TGTGCCAGCACCTCTTCCTACGAGCAGTACTTC.